This TCR beta chain was sequenced during a study of human T cells and chemical hapten exposure. Study-wide background: Subjects had 2% DPC placed on about 2 cm by about 2 cm of upper inner arm skin for sensitization.

Unique molecular identifiers were affixed to discrete cDNA molecules within the library. TCRdb re-called the RACE reads with MiXCR, one entry per CDR3 protein. Among 110,000 to 150,000 distinct CDR3 sequences listed, about 11% were seen once. Time point described: patch test 2, 6 weeks after DPC sensitization. Treatment described: therapeutic diphenylcyclopropenone sensitization with weekly scalp DPC. The CDR3 extends over 13 amino acids. V was cut by 3 bases and J by 2 bases, with 7 bases left in between. Looked up from germline, CDR1 is LNHDA and CDR2 is SQIVND (reference sequence). The source material was whole blood, sampled in connection with sensitization to the hapten diphenylcyclopropenone (DPC). The chain carries TRBV19 and TRBJ2-5, with D uncertain. The clonotype originates from a woman aged 45-59 years with alopecia areata. Some clones in this sample may be carry-over from other donors' samples. The CDR3 spells CASSIAFQETQYF. CDR3 in DNA: TGTGCCAGTAGTATTGCATTTCAAGAGACCCAGTACTTC.